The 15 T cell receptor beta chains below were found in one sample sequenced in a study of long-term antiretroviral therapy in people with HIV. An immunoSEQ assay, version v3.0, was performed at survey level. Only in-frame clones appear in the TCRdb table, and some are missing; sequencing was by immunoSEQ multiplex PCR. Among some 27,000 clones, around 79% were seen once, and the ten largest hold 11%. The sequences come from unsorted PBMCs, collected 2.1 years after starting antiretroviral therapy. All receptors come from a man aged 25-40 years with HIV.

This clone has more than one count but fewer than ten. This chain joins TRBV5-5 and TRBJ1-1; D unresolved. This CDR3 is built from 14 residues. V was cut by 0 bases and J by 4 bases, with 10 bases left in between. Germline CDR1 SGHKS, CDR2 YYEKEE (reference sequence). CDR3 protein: CASSLVGRSTEAFF. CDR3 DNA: TGTGCCAGCAGCTTGGTGGGGAGATCCACTGAAGCTTTCTTT.

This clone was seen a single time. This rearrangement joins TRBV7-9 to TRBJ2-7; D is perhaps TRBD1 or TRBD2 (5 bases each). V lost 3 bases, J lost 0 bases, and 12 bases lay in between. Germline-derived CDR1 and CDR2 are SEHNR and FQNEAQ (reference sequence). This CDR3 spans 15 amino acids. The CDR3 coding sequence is TGTGCCAGCAGCTTGGACGGGACGCCCTCCTACGAGCAGTACTTC. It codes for CASSLDGTPSYEQYF.

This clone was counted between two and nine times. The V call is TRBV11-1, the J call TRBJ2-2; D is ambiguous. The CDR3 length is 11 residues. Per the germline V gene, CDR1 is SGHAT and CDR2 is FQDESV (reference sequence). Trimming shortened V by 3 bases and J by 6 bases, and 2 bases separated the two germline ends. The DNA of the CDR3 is TGTGCCAGCAGCTTGGCCGGGGAGCTGTTTTTT. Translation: CASSLAGELFF.

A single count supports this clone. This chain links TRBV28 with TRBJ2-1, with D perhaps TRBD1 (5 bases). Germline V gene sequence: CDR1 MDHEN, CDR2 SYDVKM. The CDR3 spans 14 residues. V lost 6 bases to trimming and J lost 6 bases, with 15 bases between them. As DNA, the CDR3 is TGTGCCAGCAGACCCACAGGTGCTCGCAATGAGCAGTTCTTC. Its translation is CASRPTGARNEQFF.

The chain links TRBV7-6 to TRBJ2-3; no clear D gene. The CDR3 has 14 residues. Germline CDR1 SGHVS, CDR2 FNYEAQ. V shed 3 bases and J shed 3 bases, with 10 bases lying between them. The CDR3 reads CASSLPPRTDTQYF. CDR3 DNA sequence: TGTGCCAGCAGCTTGCCTCCCAGGACAGATACGCAGTATTTT.

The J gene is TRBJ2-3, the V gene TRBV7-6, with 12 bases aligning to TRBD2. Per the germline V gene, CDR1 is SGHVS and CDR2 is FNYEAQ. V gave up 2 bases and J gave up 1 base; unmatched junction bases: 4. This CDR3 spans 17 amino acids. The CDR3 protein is CASSLLASGGGTDTQYF. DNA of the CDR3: TGTGCCAGCAGCTTACTAGCTAGCGGGGGGGGCACAGATACGCAGTATTTT.

In DNA form, the CDR3 reads TGTGCCAGCAGTTTTACAACAGGCCCCGATGGGGACACCATATATTTT. Amino acids: CASSFTTGPDGDTIYF. The V and J genes are TRBV9 and TRBJ1-3; D is perhaps TRBD1 (5 bases). Germline V gives CDR1 SGDLS, CDR2 YYNGEE. Trimming stripped 5 bases from V and 8 bases from J, with 23 bases between. This CDR3 has 16 amino acids.

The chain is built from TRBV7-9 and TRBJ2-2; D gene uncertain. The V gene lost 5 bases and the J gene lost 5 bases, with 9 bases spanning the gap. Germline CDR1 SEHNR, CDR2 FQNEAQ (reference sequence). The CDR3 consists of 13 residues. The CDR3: CASSPTRTGELFF. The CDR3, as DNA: TGTGCCAGCAGCCCGACACGGACCGGGGAGCTGTTTTTT.

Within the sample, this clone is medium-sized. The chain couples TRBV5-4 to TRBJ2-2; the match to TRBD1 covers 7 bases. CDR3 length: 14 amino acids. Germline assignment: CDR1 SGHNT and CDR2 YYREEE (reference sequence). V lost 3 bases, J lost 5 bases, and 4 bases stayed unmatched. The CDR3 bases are TGTGCCAGCAGCTGGGGACAGTCAACCGGGGAGCTGTTTTTT. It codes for CASSWGQSTGELFF.

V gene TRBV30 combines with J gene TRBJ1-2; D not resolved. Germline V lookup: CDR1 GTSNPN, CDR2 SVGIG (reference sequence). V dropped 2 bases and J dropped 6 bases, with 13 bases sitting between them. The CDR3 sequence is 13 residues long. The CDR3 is CAWSSGLTDGYTF. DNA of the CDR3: TGTGCCTGGAGTAGTGGGCTCACAGATGGCTACACCTTC.

The CDR3 sequence: CASRGYSNQPQHF. The CDR3 bases are TGTGCCAGCAGAGGGTATAGCAATCAGCCCCAGCATTTT. The V call is TRBV27, the J call TRBJ1-5; no definite D call. CDR1 and CDR2 from the germline V gene are MNHEY and SMNVEV (reference sequence). CDR3 size: 13 residues. V was cut by 6 bases and J by 0 bases, with 6 bases left in between.

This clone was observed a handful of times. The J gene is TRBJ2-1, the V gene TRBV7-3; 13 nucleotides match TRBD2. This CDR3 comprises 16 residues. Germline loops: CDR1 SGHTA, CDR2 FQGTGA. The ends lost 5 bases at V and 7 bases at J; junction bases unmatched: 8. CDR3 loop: CASSRLAGGVGNEQFF. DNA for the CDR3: TGTGCCAGCAGCAGACTAGCGGGGGGAGTCGGAAATGAGCAGTTCTTC.

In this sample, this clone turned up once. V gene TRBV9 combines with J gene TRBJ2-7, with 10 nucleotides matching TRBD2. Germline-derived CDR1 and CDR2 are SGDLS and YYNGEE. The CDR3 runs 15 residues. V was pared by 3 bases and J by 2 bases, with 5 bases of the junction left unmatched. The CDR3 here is CASSAAGGPPYEQYF. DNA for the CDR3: TGTGCCAGCAGCGCAGCGGGAGGGCCTCCCTACGAGCAGTACTTC.

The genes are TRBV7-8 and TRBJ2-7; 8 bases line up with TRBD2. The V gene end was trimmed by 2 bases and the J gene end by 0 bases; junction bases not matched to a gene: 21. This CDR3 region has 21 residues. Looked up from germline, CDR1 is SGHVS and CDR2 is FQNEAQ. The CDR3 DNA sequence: TGTGCCAGCAGCTTACCGAAGAACGGGAGGGGTCCCTCTTATAGCTCCTACGAGCAGTACTTC. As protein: CASSLPKNGRGPSYSSYEQYF. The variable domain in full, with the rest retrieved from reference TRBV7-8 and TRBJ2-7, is GAGVSQSPRYKVAKRGQDVALRCDPISGHVSLFWYQQALGQGPEFLTYFQNEAQLDKSGLPSDRFFAERPEGSVSTLKIQRTQQEDSAVYLCASSLPKNGRGPSYSSYEQYFGPGTRLTVT.

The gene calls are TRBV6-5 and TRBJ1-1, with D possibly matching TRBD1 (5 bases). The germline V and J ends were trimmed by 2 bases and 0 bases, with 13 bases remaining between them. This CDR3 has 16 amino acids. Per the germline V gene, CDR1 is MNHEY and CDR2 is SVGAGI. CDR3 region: CASSYGTTGLNTEAFF. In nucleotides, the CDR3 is TGTGCCAGCAGTTACGGGACTACGGGGCTGAACACTGAAGCTTTCTTT.